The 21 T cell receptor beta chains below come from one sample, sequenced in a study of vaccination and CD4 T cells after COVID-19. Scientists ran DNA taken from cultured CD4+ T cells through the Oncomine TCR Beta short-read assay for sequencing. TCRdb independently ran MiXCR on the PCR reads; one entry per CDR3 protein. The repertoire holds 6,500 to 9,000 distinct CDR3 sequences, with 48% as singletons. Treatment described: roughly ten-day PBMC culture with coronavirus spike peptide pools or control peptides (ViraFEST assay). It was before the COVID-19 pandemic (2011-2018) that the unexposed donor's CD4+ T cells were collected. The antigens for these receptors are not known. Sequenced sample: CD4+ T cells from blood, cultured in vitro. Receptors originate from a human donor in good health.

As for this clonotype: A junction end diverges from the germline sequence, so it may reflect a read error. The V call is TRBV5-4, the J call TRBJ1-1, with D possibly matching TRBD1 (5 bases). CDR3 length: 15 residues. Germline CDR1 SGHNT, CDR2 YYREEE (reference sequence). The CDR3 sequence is CASSQAWGGSTEAFF. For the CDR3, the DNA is TGCGCCAGCAGCCAAGCTTGGGGGGGTTCCACTGAAGCTTTCTTT.

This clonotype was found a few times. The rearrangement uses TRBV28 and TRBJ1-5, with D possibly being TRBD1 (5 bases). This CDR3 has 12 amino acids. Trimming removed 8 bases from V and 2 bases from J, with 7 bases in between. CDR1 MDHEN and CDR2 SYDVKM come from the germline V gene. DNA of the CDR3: TGTGCCAGCTGGGACGGCAATCAGCCCCAGCATTTT. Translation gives CASWDGNQPQHF.

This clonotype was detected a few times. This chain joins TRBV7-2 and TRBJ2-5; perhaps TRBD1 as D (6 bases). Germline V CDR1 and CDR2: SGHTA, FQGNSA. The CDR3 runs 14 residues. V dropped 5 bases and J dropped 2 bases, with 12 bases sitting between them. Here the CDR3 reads CASSPGQRQETQYF. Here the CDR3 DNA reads TGTGCCAGCAGCCCCGGACAGAGACAAGAGACCCAGTACTTC.

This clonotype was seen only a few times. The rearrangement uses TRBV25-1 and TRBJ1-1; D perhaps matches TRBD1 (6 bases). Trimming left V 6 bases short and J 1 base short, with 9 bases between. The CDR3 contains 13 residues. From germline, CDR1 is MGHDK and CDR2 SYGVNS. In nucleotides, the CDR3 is TGTGCCAGCAGGGGGACAACGAACACTGAAGCTTTCTTT. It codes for CASRGTTNTEAFF.

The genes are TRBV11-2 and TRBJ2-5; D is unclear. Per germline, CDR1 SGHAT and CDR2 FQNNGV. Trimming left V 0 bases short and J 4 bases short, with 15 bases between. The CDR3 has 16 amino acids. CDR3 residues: CASSLEVTAQRETQYF. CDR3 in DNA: TGTGCCAGCAGCTTAGAAGTAACAGCGCAACGAGAGACCCAGTACTTC.

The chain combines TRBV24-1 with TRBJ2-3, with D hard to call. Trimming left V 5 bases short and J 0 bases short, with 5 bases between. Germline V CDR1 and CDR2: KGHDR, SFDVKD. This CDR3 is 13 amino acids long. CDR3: CATSVASTDTQYF. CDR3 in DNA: TGTGCCACCAGTGTGGCTAGCACAGATACGCAGTATTTT.

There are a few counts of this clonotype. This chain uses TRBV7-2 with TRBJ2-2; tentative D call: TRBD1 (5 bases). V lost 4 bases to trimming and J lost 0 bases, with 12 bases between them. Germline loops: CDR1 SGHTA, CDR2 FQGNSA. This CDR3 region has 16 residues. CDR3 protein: CASSSTVGANTGELFF. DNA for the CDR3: TGTGCCAGCAGCTCGACAGTGGGCGCGAACACCGGGGAGCTGTTTTTT.

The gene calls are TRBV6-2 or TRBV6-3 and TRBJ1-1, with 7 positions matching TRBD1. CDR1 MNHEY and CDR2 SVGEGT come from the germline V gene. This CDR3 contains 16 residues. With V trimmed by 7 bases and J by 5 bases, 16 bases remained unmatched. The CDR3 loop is CASTLSRGRGRTEAFF. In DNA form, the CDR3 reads TGTGCCAGCACCCTGAGTAGGGGCAGGGGGAGGACTGAAGCTTTCTTT.

The CDR3 coding sequence is TGTGCCAGCAGCTTAGGGGACAGCACAGATACGCAGTATTTT. Translated: CASSLGDSTDTQYF. The chain carries TRBV7-2 and TRBJ2-3, with D possibly called TRBD1 or TRBD2 (5 bases each). Between the trimmed V and J ends, which lost 1 base and 0 bases, there was a span of 5 bases. The length of the CDR3 is 14 residues. The germline CDR1 and CDR2 sequences are SGHTA and FQGNSA. Based on the CDR3 plus reference TRBV7-2 and TRBJ2-3, the full variable domain is GAGVSQSPSNKVTEKGKDVELRCDPISGHTALYWYRQSLGQGLEFLIYFQGNSAPDKSGLPSDRFSAERTGGSVSTLTIQRTQQEDSAVYLCASSLGDSTDTQYFGPGTRLTVL.

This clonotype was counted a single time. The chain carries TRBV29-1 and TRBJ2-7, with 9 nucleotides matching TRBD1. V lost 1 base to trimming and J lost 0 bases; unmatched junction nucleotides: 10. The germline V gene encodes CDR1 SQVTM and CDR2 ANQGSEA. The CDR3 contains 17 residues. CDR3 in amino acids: CSVEVGSGQGSSYEQYF. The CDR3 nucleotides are TGCAGCGTTGAAGTCGGTTCGGGACAGGGCAGCTCCTACGAGCAGTACTTC.

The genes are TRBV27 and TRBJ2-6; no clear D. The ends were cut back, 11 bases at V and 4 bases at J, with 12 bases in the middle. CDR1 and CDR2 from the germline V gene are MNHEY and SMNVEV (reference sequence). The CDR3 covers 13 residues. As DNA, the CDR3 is TGTGCCTCCTGTTTAGCCGGGGCCAACGTCCTGACTTTC. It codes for CASCLAGANVLTF.

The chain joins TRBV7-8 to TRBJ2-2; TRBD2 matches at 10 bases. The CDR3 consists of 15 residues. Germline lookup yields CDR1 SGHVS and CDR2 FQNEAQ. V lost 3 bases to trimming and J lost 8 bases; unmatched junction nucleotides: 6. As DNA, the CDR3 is TGTGCCAGCAGCTTCGCTAGCGGGAGCGGTGGGGAGCTGTTTTTT. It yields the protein CASSFASGSGGELFF.

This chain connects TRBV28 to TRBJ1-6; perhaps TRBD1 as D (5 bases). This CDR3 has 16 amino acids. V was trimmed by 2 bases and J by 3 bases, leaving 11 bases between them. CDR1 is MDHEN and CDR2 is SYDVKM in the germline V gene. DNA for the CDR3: TGTGCCAGCAGTTTAATCCCAGGGAACTATAATTCACCCCTCCACTTT. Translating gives CASSLIPGNYNSPLHF.

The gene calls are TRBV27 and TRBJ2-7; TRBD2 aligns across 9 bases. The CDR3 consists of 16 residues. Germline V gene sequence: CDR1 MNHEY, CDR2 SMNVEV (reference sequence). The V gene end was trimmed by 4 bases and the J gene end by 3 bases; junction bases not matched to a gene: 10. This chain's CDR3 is CASSSLTSGRFYEQYF. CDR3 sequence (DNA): TGTGCCAGCAGTTCCTTGACTAGCGGAAGGTTCTACGAGCAGTACTTC.

The CDR3 loop reads CASSSPRQPGQETQYF. CDR3 coding DNA: TGCGCCAGCAGCTCCCCGCGACAGCCCGGACAAGAGACCCAGTACTTC. The V and J genes are TRBV5-1 and TRBJ2-5, with D perhaps matching TRBD1 (5 bases). Germline V gene lookup returns CDR1 SGHRS and CDR2 YFSETQ. This CDR3 contains 16 residues. Trimming pared 3 bases from V and 2 bases from J, leaving 17 bases between. The full variable domain, its missing parts supplied by reference TRBV5-1 and TRBJ2-5, is KAGVTQTPRYLIKTRGQQVTLSCSPISGHRSVSWYQQTPGQGLQFLFEYFSETQRNKGNFPGRFSGRQFSNSRSEMNVSTLELGDSALYLCASSSPRQPGQETQYFGPGTRLLVL.

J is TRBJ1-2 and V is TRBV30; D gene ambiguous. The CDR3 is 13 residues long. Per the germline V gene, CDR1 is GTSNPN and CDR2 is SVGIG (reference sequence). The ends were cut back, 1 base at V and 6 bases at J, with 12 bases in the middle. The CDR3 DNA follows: TGTGCCTGGAGTGGTGGGTTATACGATGGCTACACCTTC. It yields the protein CAWSGGLYDGYTF.

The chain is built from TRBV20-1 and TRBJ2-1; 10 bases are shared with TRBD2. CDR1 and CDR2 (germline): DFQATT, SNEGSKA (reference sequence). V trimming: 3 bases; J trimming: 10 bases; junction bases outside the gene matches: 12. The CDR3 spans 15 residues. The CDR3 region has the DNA TGCAGTGCTAGTCGGGCTAGCGGGAGAGGGGTAGAGCAGTTCTTC. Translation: CSASRASGRGVEQFF.

The CDR3 DNA reads as TGTGCCATTCCCCCGGCGGGTGCACCCCTCCACTTT. Its protein is CAIPPAGAPLHF. The chain links TRBV6-1 to TRBJ1-6; D not certain. The CDR3 loop spans 12 amino acids. Per the germline V gene, CDR1 is MNHNS and CDR2 is SASEGT. The ends were cut back, 10 bases at V and 11 bases at J, with 15 bases in the middle.

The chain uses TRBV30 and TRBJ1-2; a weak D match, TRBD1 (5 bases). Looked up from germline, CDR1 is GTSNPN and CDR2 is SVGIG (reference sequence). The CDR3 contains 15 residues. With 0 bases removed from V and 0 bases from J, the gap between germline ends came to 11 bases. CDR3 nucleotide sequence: TGTGCCTGGAGTGTGGGGGACGGCACTAACTATGGCTACACCTTC. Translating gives CAWSVGDGTNYGYTF.

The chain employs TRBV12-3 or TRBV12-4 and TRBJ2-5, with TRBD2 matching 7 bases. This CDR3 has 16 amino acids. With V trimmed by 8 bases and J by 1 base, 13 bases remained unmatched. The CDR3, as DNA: TGTGCCAGCCGACCCGGGGGGTCCCCAGGCCAAGAGACCCAGTACTTC. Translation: CASRPGGSPGQETQYF.

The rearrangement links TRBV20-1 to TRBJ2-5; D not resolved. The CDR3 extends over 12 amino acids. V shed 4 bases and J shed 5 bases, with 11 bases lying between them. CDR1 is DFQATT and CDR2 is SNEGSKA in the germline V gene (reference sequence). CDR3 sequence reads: CSAMIGMETQYF. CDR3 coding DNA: TGCAGTGCTATGATTGGTATGGAGACCCAGTACTTC.